The rows below give T cell receptor beta chains drawn from one sample of a study of blood T cell repertoires in COVID-19. Clones were sequenced by immunoSEQ multiplex PCR, and TCRdb holds only the in-frame ones, with some missing. The profile shows approximately 280,000 clones, around 85% of them singletons. The sample was peripheral blood. These receptors were obtained from a man aged 45-60 years with active or convalescent COVID-19. Each CDR3 is given with its conserved first and last residue. The order of the fields is J gene, clone size, V gene, D gene, CDR3 DNA, CDR3 protein. D genes are given only for firm matches. Some rows mark clone size as missing; the rest say once, few, many or name a class of expanded clone.

TRBJ2-1	-	TRBV19	TRBD2	TGTGCCAGTAGTAAGGGACTAGAGGGTGAGCAGTTCTTC	CASSKGLEGEQFF
TRBJ1-6	-	TRBV4-3	-	TGCGCCAGCAGCCAAGATGCAGGGGAGAATTCACCCCTCCACTTT	CASSQDAGENSPLHF
TRBJ2-7	-	TRBV20-1	TRBD1	TGCAGTGCCAGTACCGGGACAGGGGTCTACGAGCAGTACTTC	CSASTGTGVYEQYF
TRBJ2-2	once	TRBV30	TRBD2	TGTGCCTGGAGCCCGTACCCGTCAGCGGGGGGCACCGGGGAGCTGTTTTTT	CAWSPYPSAGGTGELFF
TRBJ2-7	-	TRBV29-1	-	TGCAGCGTTGCACGGGACACCCACTACGAGCAGTACTTC	CSVARDTHYEQYF
TRBJ2-1	once	TRBV6-1	-	TGTGCCAGCAGTGGGAGAACGCCATTCCGGGAAAGTCCCTACAATGAGCAGTTCTTC	CASSGRTPFRESPYNEQFF
TRBJ2-1	few	TRBV7-9	-	TGTGCCAGCAGCTTAAGGGGGAGGGCCAACAATGAGCAGTTCTTC	CASSLRGRANNEQFF
TRBJ2-7	-	TRBV11-1	-	TGTGCCAGCAGCCCAGTCAGGGAATACTACGAGCAGTACTTC	CASSPVREYYEQYF
TRBJ2-1	-	TRBV6-5	TRBD1	TGTGCCAGCAGTTTCGCCGGGACAGGGGGAGGTGAGCAGTTCTTC	CASSFAGTGGGEQFF
TRBJ1-1	-	TRBV10-3	TRBD1	TGTGCCATCAGTGAGGACAGGGGAATCACTGAAGCTTTCTTT	CAISEDRGITEAFF
TRBJ1-5	-	TRBV5-6	-	TGTGCCAGCAGTCGACTGAGGGGGGGGCCCCAGCATTTT	CASSRLRGGPQHF
TRBJ1-4	-	TRBV29-1	-	TGCAGCGTTAGTCCCTCGGAGGAAAAACTGTTTTTT	CSVSPSEEKLFF
TRBJ1-1	-	TRBV5-1	-	TGCGCCAGCAGCCGGGGAGATACTGAAGCTTTCTTT	CASSRGDTEAFF
TRBJ2-6	-	TRBV18	-	TGTGCCAGCTCACCAAGTAGTGAAGTGTTCTCTGGGGCCAACGTCCTGACTTTC	CASSPSSEVFSGANVLTF
TRBJ2-1	-	TRBV18	TRBD2	TGTGCCAGCTCACCATCACTAGCGGGTGGAGATGAGCAGTTCTTC	CASSPSLAGGDEQFF
TRBJ1-3	-	TRBV24-1	-	TGTGCCACCAGTGATCCTGGAGGGCCTGGAAACACCATATATTTT	CATSDPGGPGNTIYF
TRBJ2-3	-	TRBV7-8	-	TGTGCCAGCTGTCAGGGGGGCGTCACAGATACGCAGTATTTT	CASCQGGVTDTQYF
TRBJ1-4	-	TRBV7-8	TRBD1	TGTGCCAGCAGCCCTTACCGACAGGGATTCATGGAAAAACTGTTTTTT	CASSPYRQGFMEKLFF
TRBJ1-1	-	TRBV7-3	-	TGTGCCAGCAGCTCCGGTCGGAACACTGAAGCTTTCTTT	CASSSGRNTEAFF
TRBJ2-7	few	TRBV5-4	TRBD1	TGTGCCAGCAGCTTTGAGGAAACCGGGGACAGGGTTCAGTACTTC	CASSFEETGDRVQYF
TRBJ1-1	-	TRBV19	TRBD1	TGTGCCAGTAGTATAGCGGACAGGGGGCTGGCTGAAGCTTTCTTT	CASSIADRGLAEAFF
TRBJ2-2	-	TRBV27	TRBD1	TGTGCCAGCAGTTCCTGGACAGGGCGGCTGAACACCGGGGAGCTGTTTTTT	CASSSWTGRLNTGELFF
TRBJ2-1	-	TRBV15	TRBD2	TGTGCCACCAGCAGAGATGCTAGCGGTTCCAATGAGCAGTTCTTC	CATSRDASGSNEQFF
TRBJ2-5	-	TRBV6-1	-	TGTGCCAGCAGTGAATGGACAAAGGTCCAAGAGACCCAGTACTTC	CASSEWTKVQETQYF
TRBJ2-1	-	TRBV18	TRBD2	TGTGCCAGCTCACCCAGTTCGGGGGGGAACAATGAGCAGTTCTTC	CASSPSSGGNNEQFF
TRBJ2-1	-	TRBV7-3	TRBD2	TGTGCCAGCAGCTTATTTCCGGGGGGGAGCTCCTACAATGAGCAGTTCTTC	CASSLFPGGSSYNEQFF
TRBJ1-2	-	TRBV19	TRBD1	TGTGCCAGTAGTCCGGCCGGGACAGGGAGCCGCGGCTACACCTTC	CASSPAGTGSRGYTF
TRBJ2-3	once	TRBV11-1	TRBD1	TGTGCCAGCAGATCGACAGGGTTTAGCACAGATACGCAGTATTTT	CASRSTGFSTDTQYF
TRBJ1-1	-	TRBV5-1	-	TGCGCCAGCAGCTTGGAGGCTATGGGAGAGTTCAGGGGCACTGAAGCTTTCTTT	CASSLEAMGEFRGTEAFF
TRBJ2-7	-	TRBV7-9	-	TGTGCCAGCAGCTTGAGCGCGAAAATTCCCTACGAGCAGTACTTC	CASSLSAKIPYEQYF
TRBJ1-1	once	TRBV18	TRBD1	TGTGCCAGCTCACCGCGTCCGGGACAGGGGATGACTGAAGCTTTCTTT	CASSPRPGQGMTEAFF
TRBJ2-7	-	TRBV5-1	TRBD1	TGCGCCAGCAGCCCCGGGACAGGGGGTAGCGAGCAGTACTTC	CASSPGTGGSEQYF
TRBJ1-3	-	TRBV4-2	-	TGTGCCAGCAGCCAAGATTTCGGGGATTCCGGAAACACCATATATTTT	CASSQDFGDSGNTIYF
TRBJ2-7	-	TRBV13	TRBD2	TGTGCCAGCAGCACCACTAGCGGGAGGGCCGTGGCCTACGAGCAGTACTTC	CASSTTSGRAVAYEQYF
TRBJ1-2	-	TRBV4-1	-	TGCGCCAGCAGGGCACAGGGAACGGCCCTAGGCTACACCTTC	CASRAQGTALGYTF
TRBJ2-5	-	TRBV27	-	TGTGCCAGCAGTCTCTCGGCGGGACTGGAGACCCAGTACTTC	CASSLSAGLETQYF
TRBJ2-3	-	TRBV5-4	-	TGCGGAGCGGGTGCCACAGATACGCAGTATTTT	CGAGATDTQYF
TRBJ2-1	-	TRBV27	-	TGTGCCAGCAGCTTGGACAGACGAGGGAATGAGCAGTTCTTC	CASSLDRRGNEQFF
TRBJ2-3	-	TRBV6-5	-	TGTGCCAGCAGAACGAGCGGACTGGGAAATACGCAGTATTTT	CASRTSGLGNTQYF
TRBJ2-3	-	TRBV29-1	-	TGCAGCGTTGCCCCTGGGCAGCTCACAGATACGCAGTATTTT	CSVAPGQLTDTQYF
TRBJ1-5	-	TRBV2	-	TGTGCCAGCAGTGAGGGTTGGAGGGATAGCAATCAGCCCCAGCATTTT	CASSEGWRDSNQPQHF
TRBJ2-5	-	TRBV10-1	TRBD1	TGCGCCAGTTCGCCGGACAGGGCCCGAGCCGAGACCCAGTACTTC	CASSPDRARAETQYF
TRBJ1-2	once	TRBV5-1	-	TGCGCCAGCAGCTTGGACGGAGACCCTGGCGGGAGCTACACCTTC	CASSLDGDPGGSYTF
TRBJ2-2	-	TRBV5-1	TRBD2	TGCGCCAGCAGCTTCGGGGCACTAGCGGGAGGGCCGACCGGGGAGCTGTTTTTT	CASSFGALAGGPTGELFF
TRBJ2-2	-	TRBV9	TRBD2	TGTGCCAGCAGCGTAGACATAGGGACTAGCGGCCACACCGGGGAGCTGTTTTTT	CASSVDIGTSGHTGELFF
TRBJ2-2	-	TRBV4-2	TRBD2	TGTGCCAGCAGCCCCCCGGGACTAGCGGGAGTTTCGGGGGAGCTGTTTTTT	CASSPPGLAGVSGELFF
TRBJ1-2	few	TRBV2	-	TGTGCCAGCAGTGTTAAAAACTATGGCTACACCTTC	CASSVKNYGYTF
TRBJ1-2	-	TRBV6-5	-	TGTGCCAGCACCGAGGGGGGAGGGTCCTATGGCTACACCTTC	CASTEGGGSYGYTF
TRBJ1-2	-	TRBV28	-	TGTGCCAGCGGGAGGCTCATTCTAAACTATGGCTACACCTTC	CASGRLILNYGYTF
TRBJ2-1	-	TRBV18	TRBD2	TGTGCCAGCTCACCATCGGGTGGGCGGGAGGAGTTCTTC	CASSPSGGREEFF
TRBJ1-5	-	TRBV30	-	TGTGCCTGGAGTGTGCCCAGGCCGAGCAATCAGCCCCAGCATTTT	CAWSVPRPSNQPQHF
TRBJ2-7	-	TRBV5-1	TRBD2	TGCGCCAGCAGCTTGGGAACTAGCGACGGTTACGAGCAGTACTTC	CASSLGTSDGYEQYF
TRBJ2-2	-	TRBV19	TRBD1	TGTGCCAGCAAACGGACAGGGGTTAACACCGGGGAGCTGTTTTTT	CASKRTGVNTGELFF